The subject of this entry is one T cell receptor (beta chain). The table came from immunoSEQ multiplex PCR; TCRdb's copy has only in-frame clones and leaves some out. The data contain about 160,000 clones, over 85% of them singletons. The record originates from a study of control samples from healthy donors and cancer patients. The CDR3 extends over 15 amino acids. Germline CDR1 SQVTM, CDR2 ANQGSEA. The ends were cut back, 3 bases at V and 9 bases at J, with 23 bases in the middle. The clonotype was recovered from an older woman in good health. Sequencing was done on a sample of blood. V and J are TRBV29-1 and TRBJ1-2; D possibly corresponds to TRBD1 (6 bases). As DNA, the CDR3 is TGCAGCGTTGATTCTTCCCCCTCCAGGGGTGAGAGCTACACCTTC. Amino acids: CSVDSSPSRGESYTF.